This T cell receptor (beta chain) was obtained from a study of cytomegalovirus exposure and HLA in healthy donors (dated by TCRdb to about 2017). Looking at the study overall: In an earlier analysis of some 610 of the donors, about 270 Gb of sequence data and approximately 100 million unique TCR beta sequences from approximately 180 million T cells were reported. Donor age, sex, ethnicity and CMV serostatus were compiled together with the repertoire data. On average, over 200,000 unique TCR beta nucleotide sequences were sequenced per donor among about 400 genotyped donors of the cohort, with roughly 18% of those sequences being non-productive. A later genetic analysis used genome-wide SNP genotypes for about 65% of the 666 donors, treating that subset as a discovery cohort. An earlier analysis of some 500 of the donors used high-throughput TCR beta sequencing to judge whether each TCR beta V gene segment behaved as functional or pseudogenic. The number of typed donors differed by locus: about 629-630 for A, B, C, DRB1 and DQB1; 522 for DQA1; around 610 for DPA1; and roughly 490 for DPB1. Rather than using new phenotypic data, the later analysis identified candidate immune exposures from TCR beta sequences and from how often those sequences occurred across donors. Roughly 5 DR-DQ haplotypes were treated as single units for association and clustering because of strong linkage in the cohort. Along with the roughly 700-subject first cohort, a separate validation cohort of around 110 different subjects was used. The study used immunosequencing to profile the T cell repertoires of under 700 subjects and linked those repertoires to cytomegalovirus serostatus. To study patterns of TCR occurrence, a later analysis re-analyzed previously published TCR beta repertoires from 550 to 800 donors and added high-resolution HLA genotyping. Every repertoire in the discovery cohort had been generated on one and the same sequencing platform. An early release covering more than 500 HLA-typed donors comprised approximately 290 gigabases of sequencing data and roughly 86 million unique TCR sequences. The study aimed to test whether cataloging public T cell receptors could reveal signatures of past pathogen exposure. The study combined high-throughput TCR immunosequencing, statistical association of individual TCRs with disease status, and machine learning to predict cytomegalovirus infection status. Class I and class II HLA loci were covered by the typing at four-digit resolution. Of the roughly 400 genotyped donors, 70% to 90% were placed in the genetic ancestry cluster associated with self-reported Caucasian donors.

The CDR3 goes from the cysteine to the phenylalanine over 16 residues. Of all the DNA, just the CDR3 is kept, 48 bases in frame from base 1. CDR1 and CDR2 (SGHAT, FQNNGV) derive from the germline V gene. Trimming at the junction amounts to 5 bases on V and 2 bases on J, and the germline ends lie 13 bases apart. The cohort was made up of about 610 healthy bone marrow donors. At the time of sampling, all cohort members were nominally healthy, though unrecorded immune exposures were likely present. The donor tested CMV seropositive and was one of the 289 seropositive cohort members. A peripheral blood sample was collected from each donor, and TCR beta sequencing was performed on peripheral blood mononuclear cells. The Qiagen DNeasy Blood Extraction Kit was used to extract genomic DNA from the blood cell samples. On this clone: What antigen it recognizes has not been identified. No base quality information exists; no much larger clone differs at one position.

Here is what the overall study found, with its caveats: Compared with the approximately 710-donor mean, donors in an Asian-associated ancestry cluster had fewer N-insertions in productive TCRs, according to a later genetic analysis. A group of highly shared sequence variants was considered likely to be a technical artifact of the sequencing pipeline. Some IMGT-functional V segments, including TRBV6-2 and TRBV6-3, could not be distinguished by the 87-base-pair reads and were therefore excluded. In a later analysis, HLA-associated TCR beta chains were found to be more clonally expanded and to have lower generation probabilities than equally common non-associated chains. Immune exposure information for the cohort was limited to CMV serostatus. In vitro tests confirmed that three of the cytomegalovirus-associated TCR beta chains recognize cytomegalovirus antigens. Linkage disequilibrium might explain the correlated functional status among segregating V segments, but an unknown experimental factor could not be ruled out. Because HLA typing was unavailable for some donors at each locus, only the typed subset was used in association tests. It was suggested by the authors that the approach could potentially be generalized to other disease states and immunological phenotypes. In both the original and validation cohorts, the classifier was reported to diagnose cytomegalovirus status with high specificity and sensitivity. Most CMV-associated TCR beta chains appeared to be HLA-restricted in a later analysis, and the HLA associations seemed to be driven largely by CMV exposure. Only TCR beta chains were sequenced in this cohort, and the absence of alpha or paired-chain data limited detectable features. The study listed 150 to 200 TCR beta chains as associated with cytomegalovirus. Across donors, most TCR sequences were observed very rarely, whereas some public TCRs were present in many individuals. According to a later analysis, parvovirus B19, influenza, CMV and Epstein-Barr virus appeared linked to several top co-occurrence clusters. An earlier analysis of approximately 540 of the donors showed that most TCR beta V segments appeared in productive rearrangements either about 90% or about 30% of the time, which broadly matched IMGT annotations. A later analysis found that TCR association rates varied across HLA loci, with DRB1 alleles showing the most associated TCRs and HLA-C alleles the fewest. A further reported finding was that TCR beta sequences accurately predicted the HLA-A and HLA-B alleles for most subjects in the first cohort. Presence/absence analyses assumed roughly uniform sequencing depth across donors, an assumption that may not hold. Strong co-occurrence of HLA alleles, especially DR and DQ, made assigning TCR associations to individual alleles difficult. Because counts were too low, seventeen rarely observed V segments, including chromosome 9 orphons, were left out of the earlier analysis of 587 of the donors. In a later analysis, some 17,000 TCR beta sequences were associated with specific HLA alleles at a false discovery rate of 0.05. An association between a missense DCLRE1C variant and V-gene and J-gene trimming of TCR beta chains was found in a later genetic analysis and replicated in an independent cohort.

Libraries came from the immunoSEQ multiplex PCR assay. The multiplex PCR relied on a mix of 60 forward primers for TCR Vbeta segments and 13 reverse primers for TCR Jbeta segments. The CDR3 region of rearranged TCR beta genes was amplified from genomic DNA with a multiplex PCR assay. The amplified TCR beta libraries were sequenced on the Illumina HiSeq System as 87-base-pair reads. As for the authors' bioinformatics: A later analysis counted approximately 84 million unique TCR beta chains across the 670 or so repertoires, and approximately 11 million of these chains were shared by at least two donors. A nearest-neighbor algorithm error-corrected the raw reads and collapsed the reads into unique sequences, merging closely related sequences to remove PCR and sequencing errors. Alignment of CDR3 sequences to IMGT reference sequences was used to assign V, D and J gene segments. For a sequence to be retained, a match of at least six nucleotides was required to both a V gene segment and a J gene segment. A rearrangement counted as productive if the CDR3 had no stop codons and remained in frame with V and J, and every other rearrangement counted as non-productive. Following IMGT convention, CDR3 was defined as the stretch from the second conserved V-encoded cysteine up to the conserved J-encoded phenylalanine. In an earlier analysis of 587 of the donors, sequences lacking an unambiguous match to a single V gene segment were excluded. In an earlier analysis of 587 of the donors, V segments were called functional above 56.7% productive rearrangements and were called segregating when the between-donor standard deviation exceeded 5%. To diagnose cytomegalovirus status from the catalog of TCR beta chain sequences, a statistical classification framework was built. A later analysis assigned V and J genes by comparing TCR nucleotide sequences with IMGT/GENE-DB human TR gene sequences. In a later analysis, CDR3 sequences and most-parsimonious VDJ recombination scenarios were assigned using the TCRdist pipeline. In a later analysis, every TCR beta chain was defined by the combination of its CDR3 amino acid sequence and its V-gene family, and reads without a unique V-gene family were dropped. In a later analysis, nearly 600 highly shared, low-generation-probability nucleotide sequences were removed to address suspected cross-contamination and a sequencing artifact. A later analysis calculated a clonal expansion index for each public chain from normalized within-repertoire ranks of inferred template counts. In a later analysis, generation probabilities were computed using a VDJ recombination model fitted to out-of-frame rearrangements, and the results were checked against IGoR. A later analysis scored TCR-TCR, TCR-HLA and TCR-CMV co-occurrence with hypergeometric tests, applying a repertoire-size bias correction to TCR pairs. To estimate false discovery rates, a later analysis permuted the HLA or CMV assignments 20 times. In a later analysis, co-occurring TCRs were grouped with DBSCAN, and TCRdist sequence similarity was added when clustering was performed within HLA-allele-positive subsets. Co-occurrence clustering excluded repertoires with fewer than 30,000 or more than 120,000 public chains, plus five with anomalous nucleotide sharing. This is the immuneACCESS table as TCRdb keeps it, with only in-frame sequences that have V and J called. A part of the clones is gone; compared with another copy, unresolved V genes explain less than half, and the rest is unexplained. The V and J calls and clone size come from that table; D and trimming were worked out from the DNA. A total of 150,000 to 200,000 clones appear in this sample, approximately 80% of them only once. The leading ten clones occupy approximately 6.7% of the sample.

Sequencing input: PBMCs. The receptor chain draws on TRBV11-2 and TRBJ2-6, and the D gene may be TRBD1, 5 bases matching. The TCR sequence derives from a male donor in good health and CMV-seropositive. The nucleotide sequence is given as TGTGCCAGCAGCGTGACAGTCCGAGCTGGGGCCAACGTCCTGACTTTC. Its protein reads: CASSVTVRAGANVLTF.